This T cell receptor (beta chain) was sequenced during a study of regulatory T cells in long-lasting Graves disease. With respect to this clonotype: Its target is not known.

Building the TCR beta libraries relied on iRepertoire HTBI primers, and CDR3 regions underwent Arm-PCR. Each CDR3 protein is one row after TCRdb ran MiXCR on the multiplex PCR reads. The sample includes about 460,000 distinct CDR3 sequences, about 20% of them seen just once. Study-wide points: Compared with new cases, persistent Graves' patients showed reduced TCR diversity.

Time point: persistent/refractory GD, antithyroid drugs over 5 years with positive TRAb. Generation of the TCR library employed RNA extracted from PBMCs. The V gene's germline CDR1 is SEHNR and CDR2 FQNEAQ (reference sequence). This CDR3 has 11 residues. V lost 5 bases and J 8 bases, leaving 9 bases between the germline ends. Specimen: peripheral blood mononuclear cells (PBMCs), collected when the disease was refractory, from a patient treated with antithyroid drugs. This chain joins TRBV7-9 and TRBJ1-2; D unclear. The TCR sequence derives from a female donor with Graves disease. The DNA for the CDR3 is TGTGCCAGCAGCCCCGCAGCAGGCTACACCTTC. Its translation is CASSPAAGYTF.